These 10 T cell receptor beta chains originate from one sample sequenced in a study of CD8 T cells in Susac syndrome. When the RNA was reverse transcribed, random hexamers were used with an input of about 0.5 to 1 ug. TCRdb reanalysed the immunoSEQ multiplex PCR reads using MiXCR and keeps one entry per CDR3 protein. The sample records tens of thousands of distinct CDR3 sequences, approximately 94% being singletons. Sample: CD8+ T cells from PBMCs. These receptors were collected from a human donor in good health.

The chain combines TRBV20-1 with TRBJ1-1; D not certain. Trimming cost V 3 bases and J 4 bases, with 12 bases left between them. There are 13 residues in the CDR3. Germline lookup yields CDR1 DFQATT and CDR2 SNEGSKA (reference sequence). CDR3 in amino acids: CSARVWEGTEAFF. CDR3 DNA: TGCAGTGCTAGGGTATGGGAGGGCACTGAAGCTTTCTTT.

V usage is TRBV7-3 and J usage is TRBJ2-3; D is possibly TRBD1 (5 bases). Germline lookup yields CDR1 SGHTA and CDR2 FQGTGA. The CDR3 has 12 residues. The V and J ends lost 6 bases and 5 bases respectively, with 9 bases between them. CDR3 nucleotides: TGTGCCAGCAGTCCCAGGGTAGATACGCAGTATTTT. As protein: CASSPRVDTQYF.

The V gene is TRBV29-1, the J gene TRBJ2-7; D possibly corresponds to TRBD1 (6 bases). Trimming stripped 1 base from V and 3 bases from J, with 7 bases between. CDR1 and CDR2 from the germline V gene are SQVTM and ANQGSEA. The CDR3 loop spans 12 amino acids. For the CDR3, the DNA is TGCAGCGTTGAAGGCAGGGGCTACGAGCAGTACTTC. Residues: CSVEGRGYEQYF.

V usage is TRBV25-1 and J usage is TRBJ1-6; D is unclear. The CDR3 is made up of 15 amino acids. CDR1 and CDR2 (germline): MGHDK, SYGVNS. V shed 1 base and J shed 10 bases, with 14 bases lying between them. CDR3 protein: CASSESGASRSPLHF. The CDR3 region has the DNA TGTGCCAGCAGTGAATCAGGAGCCTCGCGGTCACCCCTCCACTTT.

CDR3 sequence reads: CASSQEGGGFYNEQFF. As DNA, the CDR3 is TGTGCCAGCAGCCAAGAGGGGGGGGGCTTCTACAATGAGCAGTTCTTC. The genes are TRBV4-2 and TRBJ2-1; D may be TRBD2 (7 bases). The CDR3 is 16 residues long. Germline values: CDR1 LGHNA, CDR2 YNFKEQ. V dropped 0 bases and J dropped 3 bases, with 12 bases sitting between them.

CDR3 sequence reads: CASSFLNQETQYF. The CDR3 region has the DNA TGTGCCAGCAGTTTTCTGAACCAAGAGACCCAGTACTTC. The chain uses TRBV27 and TRBJ2-5; D is unclear. This CDR3 spans 13 amino acids. In germline, CDR1 is MNHEY, CDR2 SMNVEV (reference sequence). V lost 3 bases to trimming and J lost 0 bases, with 5 bases between them.

The chain recombines TRBV10-3 with TRBJ2-1, with 7 bases aligning to TRBD1. This CDR3 is 15 amino acids long. J lost 8 bases, V lost 4 bases, and 11 bases had no gene match. The germline V gene has CDR1 ENHRY and CDR2 SYGVKD. Here the CDR3 reads CAISGRDRLLDEQFF. The CDR3, as DNA: TGTGCCATCAGTGGCCGGGACAGACTTTTGGATGAGCAGTTCTTC.

V and J are TRBV9 and TRBJ2-7; D possibly uses TRBD1 or TRBD2 (6 bases each). Trimming took 6 bases from V and 0 from J, leaving 10 bases between them. Germline V CDR1 and CDR2: SGDLS, YYNGEE. The CDR3 is 13 residues long. For the CDR3, the DNA is TGTGCCAGCACGGGGGCAAACTCCTACGAGCAGTACTTC. Amino acid sequence: CASTGANSYEQYF.

The rearrangement links TRBV29-1 to TRBJ1-1; the D gene is possibly TRBD1 (5 bases). Germline loops: CDR1 SQVTM, CDR2 ANQGSEA. The CDR3 sequence is 12 residues long. Trimming took off 4 bases at V and 9 bases at J, with 15 bases between the two ends. The CDR3 coding sequence is TGCAGCGTTGTCTCAGGGACCGACCAAGCTTTCTTT. Translated: CSVVSGTDQAFF.

This chain joins TRBV9 and TRBJ2-1; D ambiguous. Trimming removed 0 bases at V and 3 bases at J, with 4 bases between. This CDR3 is built from 13 residues. From germline, CDR1 is SGDLS and CDR2 YYNGEE. In DNA, the CDR3 is TGTGCCAGCAGCGTAGGGGACTACAATGAGCAGTTCTTC. Translating gives CASSVGDYNEQFF. Full variable domain (remainder filled in from reference TRBV9 and TRBJ2-1): DSGVTQTPKHLITATGQRVTLRCSPRSGDLSVYWYQQSLDQGLQFLIQYYNGEERAKGNILERFSAQQFPDLHSELNLSSLELGDSALYFCASSVGDYNEQFFGPGTRLTVL.